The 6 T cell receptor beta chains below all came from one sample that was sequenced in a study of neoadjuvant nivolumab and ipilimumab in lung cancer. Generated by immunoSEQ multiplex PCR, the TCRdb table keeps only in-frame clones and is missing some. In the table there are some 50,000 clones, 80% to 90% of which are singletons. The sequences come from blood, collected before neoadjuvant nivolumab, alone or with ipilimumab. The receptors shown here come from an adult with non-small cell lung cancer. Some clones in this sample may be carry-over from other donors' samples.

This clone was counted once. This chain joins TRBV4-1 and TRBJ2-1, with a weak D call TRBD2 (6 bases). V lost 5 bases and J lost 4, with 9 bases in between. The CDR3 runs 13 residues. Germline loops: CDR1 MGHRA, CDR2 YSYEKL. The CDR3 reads CASSYGGYNEQFF. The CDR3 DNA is TGCGCCAGCAGCTACGGGGGATACAATGAGCAGTTCTTC.

CDR3 nucleotides: TGTGCCAGCTCCCCGGACAGGCCGGGCGAGCAGTACTTC. Its translation is CASSPDRPGEQYF. The gene calls are TRBV18 and TRBJ2-7, with 7 bases matching TRBD1. Per the germline V gene, CDR1 is KGHSH and CDR2 is LQKENI. CDR3 length: 13 amino acids. Losses at the gene ends were 6 bases for V and 6 bases for J; bases not matched to a gene: 8.

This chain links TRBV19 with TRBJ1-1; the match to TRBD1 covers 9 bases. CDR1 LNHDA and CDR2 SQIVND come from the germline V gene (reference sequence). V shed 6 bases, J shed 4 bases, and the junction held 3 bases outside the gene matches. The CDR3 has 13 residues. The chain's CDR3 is CASRDRGSTEAFF. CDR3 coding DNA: TGTGCCAGTAGGGACAGGGGTTCCACTGAAGCTTTCTTT.

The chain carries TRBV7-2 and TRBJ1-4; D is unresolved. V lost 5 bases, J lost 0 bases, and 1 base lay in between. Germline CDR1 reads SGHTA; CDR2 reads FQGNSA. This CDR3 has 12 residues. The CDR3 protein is CASSTTNEKLFF. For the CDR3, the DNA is TGTGCCAGCAGCACAACTAATGAAAAACTGTTTTTT. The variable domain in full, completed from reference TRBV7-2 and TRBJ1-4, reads GAGVSQSPSNKVTEKGKDVELRCDPISGHTALYWYRQSLGQGLEFLIYFQGNSAPDKSGLPSDRFSAERTGGSVSTLTIQRTQQEDSAVYLCASSTTNEKLFFGSGTQLSVL.

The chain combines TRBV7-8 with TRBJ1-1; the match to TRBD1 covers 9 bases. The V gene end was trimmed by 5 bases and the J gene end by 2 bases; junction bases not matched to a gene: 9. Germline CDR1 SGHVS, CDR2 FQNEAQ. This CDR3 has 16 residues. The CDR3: CASSRSQTGGNTEAFF. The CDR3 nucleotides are TGTGCCAGCAGCCGATCACAGACAGGGGGAAACACTGAAGCTTTCTTT.

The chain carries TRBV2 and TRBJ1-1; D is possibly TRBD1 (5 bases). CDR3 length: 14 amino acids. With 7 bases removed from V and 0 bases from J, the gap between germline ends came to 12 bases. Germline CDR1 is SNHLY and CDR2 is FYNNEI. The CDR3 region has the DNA TGTGCCAGCACCCTGGGGGGTATGAACACTGAAGCTTTCTTT. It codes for CASTLGGMNTEAFF. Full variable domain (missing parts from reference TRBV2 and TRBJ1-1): EPEVTQTPSHQVTQMGQEVILRCVPISNHLYFYWYRQILGQKVEFLVSFYNNEISEKSEIFDDQFSVERPDGSNFTLKIRSTKLEDSAMYFCASTLGGMNTEAFFGQGTRLTVV.